A selection of T cell receptor beta chains follows, all from one sample in a study of blood T cell repertoires in COVID-19. Some clones are missing from TCRdb's copy, which holds only in-frame ones; the method was immunoSEQ multiplex PCR. The repertoire holds 90,000 or so clones, with approximately 79% as singletons. Material: peripheral blood. The receptors were gathered from an elderly woman with acute or convalescent COVID-19. Both conserved end residues are part of each CDR3. D genes are given only for firm matches. Some rows mark clone size as missing; the rest say once, few, many or name a class of expanded clone.

v_gene: TRBV6-1
len: 14
d_gene: .
abundance: .
j_gene: TRBJ2-1
CDR3aa: CASSDFSSTNEQFF
CDR3nt: TGTGCCAGCAGTGATTTCTCTAGCACCAATGAGCAGTTCTTC

v_gene: TRBV7-6
len: 20
d_gene: TRBD2
abundance: few
j_gene: TRBJ2-7
CDR3aa: CASSLARRGNSGGAYYEQYF
CDR3nt: TGTGCCAGCAGCTTAGCGCGCAGGGGAAATAGCGGGGGGGCCTACTACGAGCAGTACTTC

v_gene: TRBV7-2
len: 15
d_gene: .
abundance: .
j_gene: TRBJ1-1
CDR3aa: CASSPRGSATLEAFF
CDR3nt: TGTGCCAGCAGCCCCCGAGGGTCCGCCACCCTTGAAGCTTTCTTT

v_gene: TRBV2
len: 12
d_gene: .
abundance: .
j_gene: TRBJ1-2
CDR3aa: CAIDRTLYGYTF
CDR3nt: TGTGCCATCGACCGGACACTTTATGGCTACACCTTC

v_gene: TRBV3-1/TRBV3-2
len: 13
d_gene: TRBD2
abundance: .
j_gene: TRBJ2-1
CDR3aa: CASSQGLAGGRFF
CDR3nt: TGTGCCAGCAGCCAAGGACTAGCGGGGGGCCGGTTCTTC

v_gene: TRBV6-1
len: 16
d_gene: TRBD1
abundance: .
j_gene: TRBJ1-3
CDR3aa: CASSVYRGSPGNTIYF
CDR3nt: TGTGCCAGCAGTGTATACAGGGGAAGCCCTGGAAACACCATATATTTT

v_gene: TRBV2
len: 14
d_gene: TRBD1
abundance: .
j_gene: TRBJ1-5
CDR3aa: CASSEAGGSQPQHF
CDR3nt: TGTGCCAGCAGTGAAGCAGGGGGCAGTCAGCCCCAGCATTTT

v_gene: TRBV28
len: 15
d_gene: TRBD1
abundance: .
j_gene: TRBJ1-2
CDR3aa: CASSTPGQGNYGYTF
CDR3nt: TGTGCCAGCAGCACCCCGGGACAGGGCAACTATGGCTACACCTTC

v_gene: TRBV10-3
len: 14
d_gene: .
abundance: .
j_gene: TRBJ1-4
CDR3aa: CAISESGGEEKLFF
CDR3nt: TGTGCCATCAGTGAATCCGGAGGTGAGGAAAAACTGTTTTTT

v_gene: TRBV18
len: 14
d_gene: .
abundance: .
j_gene: TRBJ1-2
CDR3aa: CASSLKGANYGYTF
CDR3nt: TGTGCCAGCTCACTTAAGGGGGCTAACTATGGCTACACCTTC

v_gene: TRBV5-1
len: 14
d_gene: TRBD1
abundance: .
j_gene: TRBJ1-1
CDR3aa: CASSLDSRGLEAFF
CDR3nt: TGCGCCAGCAGCTTGGATAGCAGGGGGCTCGAAGCTTTCTTT

v_gene: TRBV9
len: 15
d_gene: .
abundance: .
j_gene: TRBJ1-1
CDR3aa: CASSVVVGGSTEAFF
CDR3nt: TGTGCCAGCAGCGTAGTTGTGGGGGGGAGCACTGAAGCTTTCTTT

v_gene: TRBV2
len: 15
d_gene: TRBD2
abundance: .
j_gene: TRBJ2-3
CDR3aa: CASVTSGAGADTQYF
CDR3nt: TGTGCCAGCGTCACGTCAGGAGCGGGGGCGGATACGCAGTATTTT

v_gene: TRBV11-2
len: 17
d_gene: TRBD1
abundance: .
j_gene: TRBJ1-2
CDR3aa: CASSPIVDRGRIYGYTF
CDR3nt: TGTGCCAGCAGCCCTATAGTGGACAGGGGGCGAATCTATGGCTACACCTTC

v_gene: TRBV10-3
len: 12
d_gene: .
abundance: .
j_gene: TRBJ2-1
CDR3aa: CAISASYNEQFF
CDR3nt: TGTGCCATCAGCGCGTCATACAATGAGCAGTTCTTC

v_gene: TRBV25-1
len: 16
d_gene: TRBD1
abundance: once
j_gene: TRBJ1-4
CDR3aa: CASSTLGQGTNEKLFF
CDR3nt: TGTGCCAGCAGTACGCTAGGACAGGGGACTAATGAAAAACTGTTTTTT